The present TCR beta chain was sequenced within a study of OX40 agonist ivuxolimab in advanced cancers. Overall study results and limits: Antigens targeted by the expanded peripheral T cells were not determined.

The protocol was immunoSEQ multiplex PCR, while the TCRdb copy is restricted to in-frame clones and leaves out a portion. Here the sample spans roughly 87,000 clones, about 90% being singletons. Autoimmune disease history or systemic immunosuppression led to patient exclusion. For this clone: The target antigen is unknown.

Sequencing was performed on CD4+ or CD8+ T cells sorted from blood, taken in a trial of the OX40 agonist ivuxolimab. This receptor was identified in an adult with an advanced solid tumor such as melanoma, head and neck, liver or kidney cancer.

CDR3 in amino acids: CASSQVGGEKLFF. CDR3 bases: TGCGCCAGCAGCCAAGTAGGCGGAGAAAAACTGTTTTTT. V and J are TRBV4-1 and TRBJ1-4; D ambiguous. Germline V gene data show CDR1 as MGHRA and CDR2 as YSYEKL. The CDR3 runs 13 residues. The V gene lost 1 base and the J gene lost 8 bases, with 8 bases spanning the gap.